The rows below give T cell receptor beta chains drawn from one sample of a study of blood T cells in healthy people across ages. TCRdb re-called the 5' RACE reads through MiXCR, storing one row per CDR3 protein. Altogether about 620,000 distinct CDR3 sequences are present, 40% to 65% being singletons, with the ten largest covering approximately 12%. Sequenced material: blood. These receptors all come from a woman aged 80 or over in good health. The CDR3 runs from the conserved cysteine through the conserved F or W. Fields, in order: D gene, J gene, clone size, V gene, CDR3 protein, CDR3 DNA. The D gene is left open where the match is weak. Size tells how often a clone was seen (once, few, many) or the class of an expanded clone, and some rows leave it out.

- | TRBJ2-4 | - | TRBV21-1 | CASSWAEVGGIQYF | TGTGCCAGCAGCTGGGCGGAGGTTGGAGGCATTCAGTACTTC
TRBD2 | TRBJ2-3 | - | TRBV7-3 | CASSLTTSGGGGDTQYF | TGTGCCAGCAGCCTAACGACTAGCGGGGGAGGTGGAGATACGCAGTATTTT
- | TRBJ1-5 | many | TRBV10-2 | CASSESGRDNQPQHF | TGCGCCAGCAGTGAGTCGGGACGGGACAATCAGCCCCAGCATTTT
- | TRBJ2-5 | many | TRBV5-1 | CASSLENRVARETQYF | TGCGCCAGCAGCTTGGAGAACAGAGTGGCACGGGAGACCCAGTACTTC
- | TRBJ2-3 | many | TRBV5-1 | CASRSGQLSTDTQYF | TGCGCCAGCAGATCGGGGCAGTTATCGACAGATACGCAGTATTTT
- | TRBJ1-5 | - | TRBV6-1 | CASSEADGNQPQHF | TGTGCCAGCAGTGAAGCGGACGGTAATCAGCCCCAGCATTTT
TRBD2 | TRBJ2-1 | - | TRBV20-1 | CSARASGRIDNEQFF | TGCAGTGCTAGAGCTAGCGGGAGGATCGACAATGAGCAGTTCTTC
- | TRBJ2-5 | - | TRBV6-5 | CASSYRAGDETQYF | TGTGCCAGCAGTTATCGGGCAGGGGACGAGACCCAGTACTTC
- | TRBJ1-5 | - | TRBV20-1 | CSARETGRQYQPQHF | TGCAGTGCTAGAGAGACAGGCAGGCAATATCAGCCCCAGCATTTT
TRBD1 | TRBJ1-4 | - | TRBV7-7 | CASSLDRGPNEKLFF | TGTGCTAGCAGCTTGGACAGGGGACCTAATGAAAAACTGTTTTTT
TRBD2 | TRBJ2-1 | - | TRBV29-1 | CSVDGGGSVNEQFF | TGCAGCGTTGACGGGGGGGGCTCCGTGAATGAGCAGTTCTTC
TRBD2 | TRBJ2-5 | - | TRBV20-1 | CGARERGGFQETQYF | TGCGGTGCTAGAGAGCGGGGGGGATTCCAAGAGACCCAGTACTTC
- | TRBJ2-1 | - | TRBV5-4 | CASATYRDEQFF | TGTGCCAGCGCGACCTATCGGGATGAGCAGTTCTTC
TRBD2 | TRBJ2-7 | - | TRBV4-2 | CASRYIAGGTYEQYF | TGTGCCAGCAGGTACATAGCGGGGGGGACCTACGAGCAGTACTTC
- | TRBJ2-1 | - | TRBV20-1 | CSATRGGSGEQFF | TGCAGTGCCACTCGAGGAGGGAGCGGTGAGCAGTTCTTC
- | TRBJ2-1 | - | TRBV7-2 | CASSLAYQYNEQFF | TGTGCCAGCAGCTTAGCCTACCAATACAATGAGCAGTTCTTC
- | TRBJ1-2 | - | TRBV9 | CASSVGRTLNYGYTF | TGTGCCAGCAGCGTAGGTCGGACTCTCAACTATGGCTACACCTTC
- | TRBJ1-1 | - | TRBV20-1 | CSARGGSEAFF | TGCAGTGCTAGGGGGGGGTCTGAAGCTTTCTTT
- | TRBJ2-3 | - | TRBV27 | CASSGFGVWQGSTDTQYF | TGTGCCAGCAGTGGGTTTGGGGTCTGGCAGGGGAGCACAGATACGCAGTATTTT
- | TRBJ1-6 | few | TRBV20-1 | CSALGRLKSLHF | TGCAGTGCCTTGGGACGCCTGAAGTCCCTCCACTTT
TRBD1 | TRBJ2-1 | - | TRBV5-1 | CASKVDRVLSSYNEQFF | TGCGCCAGCAAAGTGGACAGGGTGCTAAGCTCCTACAATGAGCAGTTCTTC
- | TRBJ2-7 | - | TRBV6-5 | CASSYGAKSEQYF | TGTGCCAGCAGTTACGGAGCGAAGAGTGAACAGTACTTC
TRBD1 | TRBJ2-3 | many | TRBV5-1 | CASSSGTGSDTQYF | TGCGCCAGCAGCTCCGGGACAGGGTCAGATACGCAGTATTTT
- | TRBJ2-1 | many | TRBV7-2 | CASSLMRATNEQFF | TGTGCCAGCAGCTTAATGCGGGCTACCAATGAGCAGTTCTTC
TRBD1 | TRBJ2-5 | many | TRBV28 | CASSFRGTGFSQYF | TGTGCCAGCAGTTTTCGCGGGACAGGGTTTTCCCAGTACTTC
TRBD2 | TRBJ2-3 | - | TRBV12-3/TRBV12-4 | CASVVAGSTDTQYF | TGTGCCAGCGTGGTAGCGGGGAGCACAGATACGCAGTATTTT
- | TRBJ2-1 | - | TRBV24-1 | CATSDPRQGGSNEQFF | TGTGCCACCAGTGACCCCAGACAGGGAGGGAGCAATGAGCAGTTCTTC
- | TRBJ2-3 | few | TRBV7-3 | CASSPRDRHYTDTQYF | TGTGCCAGCAGCCCGCGGGACAGACATTACACAGATACGCAGTATTTT
- | TRBJ2-1 | many | TRBV9 | CASSVGPTSSYNEQFF | TGTGCCAGCAGCGTAGGGCCGACTAGCTCCTACAATGAGCAGTTCTTC
- | TRBJ1-2 | - | TRBV6-5 | CASSPRPGPAAYGYTF | TGTGCCAGCAGTCCTCGCCCAGGTCCCGCGGCCTATGGCTACACCTTC
TRBD1 | TRBJ1-1 | - | TRBV13 | CASSQGVTEAFF | TGTGCCAGCAGCCAGGGGGTCACTGAAGCTTTCTTT
- | TRBJ2-5 | few | TRBV24-1 | CATGSDSYNEQYF | TGTGCCACCGGGTCGGACAGCTACAATGAGCAGTACTTC
- | TRBJ2-3 | many | TRBV24-1 | CATSEDDTQYF | TGTGCCACCAGCGAGGATGATACGCAGTATTTT
TRBD2 | TRBJ2-1 | - | TRBV3-1 | CASSLSLAGVGEQFF | TGTGCCAGCAGCCTAAGCCTAGCGGGTGTGGGGGAGCAGTTCTTC
TRBD2 | TRBJ2-1 | - | TRBV18 | CASSRTSGRENEQFF | TGTGCCAGCTCACGGACTAGCGGGAGAGAGAATGAGCAGTTCTTC
TRBD1 | TRBJ1-2 | - | TRBV28 | CASKFRDRELYGYTF | TGTGCCAGCAAATTCCGGGACAGGGAGCTCTATGGCTACACCTTC
- | TRBJ1-2 | - | TRBV6-1 | CASRGNGYTF | TGTGCCAGCAGAGGGAATGGCTACACCTTC
- | TRBJ2-2 | few | TRBV9 | CASSVGGGVNTGELFF | TGTGCCAGCAGCGTAGGTGGCGGAGTTAACACCGGGGAGCTGTTTTTT
TRBD2 | TRBJ2-1 | many | TRBV28 | CASSVGRTSGSLYNEQFF | TGTGCCAGCTCAGTCGGGCGGACTAGCGGGAGTTTATACAATGAGCAGTTCTTC
- | TRBJ2-7 | - | TRBV20-1 | CSARVPGTAYEQYF | TGCAGTGCTAGAGTCCCCGGCACGGCCTACGAGCAGTACTTC
- | TRBJ1-4 | - | TRBV5-1 | CASSGTDGGHEKLFF | TGCGCCAGCAGCGGAACGGACGGCGGTCATGAAAAACTGTTTTTT
TRBD1 | TRBJ2-1 | many | TRBV20-1 | CSARTGGPNYNEQFF | TGCAGTGCCAGGACAGGGGGCCCGAACTACAATGAGCAGTTCTTC
- | TRBJ1-6 | - | TRBV7-8 | CASSFERPAPLHF | TGTGCCAGCAGCTTCGAACGGCCAGCACCCCTCCACTTT
- | TRBJ1-1 | - | TRBV29-1 | CSVDVTGAEAFF | TGCAGCGTTGATGTAACCGGCGCTGAAGCTTTCTTT
- | TRBJ2-7 | - | TRBV10-3 | CAISVGRYEQYF | TGTGCCATCAGTGTAGGACGGTACGAGCAGTACTTC
- | TRBJ2-7 | few | TRBV4-1 | CASSLLRYSDNEQYF | TGCGCCAGCAGCCTACTTAGGTACTCCGACAATGAGCAGTACTTC
- | TRBJ2-7 | few | TRBV28 | CASMVRDWGEQYF | TGTGCCAGCATGGTCAGGGATTGGGGCGAGCAGTACTTC
- | TRBJ2-3 | - | TRBV5-1 | CASSYESTQYF | TGCGCCAGCAGTTACGAATCTACGCAGTATTTT
TRBD1 | TRBJ2-1 | - | TRBV7-2 | CASSFPTGTGKYEQFF | TGTGCCAGCAGCTTCCCGACCGGGACAGGGAAGTATGAGCAGTTCTTC
TRBD1 | TRBJ2-2 | - | TRBV15 | CATSPLQGTGKGELFF | TGTGCCACCAGCCCCCTACAGGGGACAGGGAAGGGGGAGCTGTTTTTT
- | TRBJ2-7 | - | TRBV21-1 | CAASSLGSRDLSYEQYF | TGTGCCGCCAGCAGCCTTGGGTCCCGGGATCTCTCCTACGAGCAGTACTTC
- | TRBJ2-1 | many | TRBV6-5 | CASSYSGSDEQFF | TGTGCCAGCAGTTACTCGGGCTCCGATGAGCAGTTCTTC
- | TRBJ1-5 | few | TRBV28 | CASSFRGGLGQPQHF | TGTGCCAGCAGTTTTCGAGGGGGATTGGGTCAGCCCCAGCATTTT
- | TRBJ2-3 | - | TRBV12-3/TRBV12-4 | CASKTGTLAITDTQYF | TGTGCCAGCAAAACAGGGACTCTGGCAATCACAGATACGCAGTATTTT
- | TRBJ1-4 | many | TRBV4-1 | CASSQGSATNEKLFF | TGCGCCAGCAGCCAAGGCAGCGCAACTAATGAAAAACTGTTTTTT
TRBD2 | TRBJ2-1 | - | TRBV27 | CASSRPTSGSLDRNEQFF | TGTGCCAGCAGTCGCCCGACTAGCGGGAGTTTAGATAGGAATGAGCAGTTCTTC
TRBD1 | TRBJ2-7 | - | TRBV20-1 | CSASGQGIYEQYF | TGCAGTGCTAGTGGACAGGGGATCTACGAGCAGTACTTC
TRBD2 | TRBJ2-7 | - | TRBV20-1 | CSAPTAGVGYEQYF | TGCAGTGCTCCAACAGCGGGAGTAGGCTACGAGCAGTACTTC